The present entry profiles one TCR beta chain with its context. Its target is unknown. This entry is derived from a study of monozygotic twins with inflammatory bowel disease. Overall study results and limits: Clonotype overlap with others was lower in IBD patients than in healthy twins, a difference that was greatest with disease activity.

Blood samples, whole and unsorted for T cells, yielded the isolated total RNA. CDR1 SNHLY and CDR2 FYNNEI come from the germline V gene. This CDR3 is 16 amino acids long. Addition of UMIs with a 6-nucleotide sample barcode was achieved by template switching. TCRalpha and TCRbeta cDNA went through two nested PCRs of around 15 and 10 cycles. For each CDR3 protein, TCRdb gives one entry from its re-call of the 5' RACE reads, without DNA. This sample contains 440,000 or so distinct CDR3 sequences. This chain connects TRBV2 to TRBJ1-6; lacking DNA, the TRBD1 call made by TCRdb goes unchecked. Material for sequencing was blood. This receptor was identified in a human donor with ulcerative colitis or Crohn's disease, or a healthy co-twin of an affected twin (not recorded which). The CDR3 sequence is CASRADRGRYNSPLHF.